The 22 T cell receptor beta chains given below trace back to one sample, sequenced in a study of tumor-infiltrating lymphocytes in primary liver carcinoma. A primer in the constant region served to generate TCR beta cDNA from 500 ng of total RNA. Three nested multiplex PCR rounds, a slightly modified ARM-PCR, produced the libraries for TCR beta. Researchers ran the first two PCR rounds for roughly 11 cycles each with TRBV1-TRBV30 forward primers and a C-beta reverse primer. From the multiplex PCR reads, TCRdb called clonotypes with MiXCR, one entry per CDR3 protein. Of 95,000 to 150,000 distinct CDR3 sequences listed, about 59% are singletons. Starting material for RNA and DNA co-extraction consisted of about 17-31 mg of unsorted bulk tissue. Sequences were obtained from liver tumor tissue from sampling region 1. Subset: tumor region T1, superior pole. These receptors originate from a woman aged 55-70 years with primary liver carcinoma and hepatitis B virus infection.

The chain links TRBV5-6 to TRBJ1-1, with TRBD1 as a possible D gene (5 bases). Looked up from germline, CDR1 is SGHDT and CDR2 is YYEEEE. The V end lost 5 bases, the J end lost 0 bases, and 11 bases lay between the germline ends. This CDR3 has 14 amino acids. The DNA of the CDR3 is TGTGCCAGCAGGCGGACGGGGGTGAACACTGAAGCTTTCTTT. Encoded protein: CASRRTGVNTEAFF.

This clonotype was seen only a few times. The CDR3 nucleotides read TGCGCCAGCAGCTTGGCCGCCACAGGGGCCGGGGAGCTGTTTTTT. Protein: CASSLAATGAGELFF. The V gene is TRBV5-1, the J gene TRBJ2-2; 7 bases agree with TRBD1. This CDR3 is 15 amino acids long. With V trimmed by 0 bases and J by 6 bases, 5 bases remained unmatched. From germline, CDR1 is SGHRS and CDR2 YFSETQ.

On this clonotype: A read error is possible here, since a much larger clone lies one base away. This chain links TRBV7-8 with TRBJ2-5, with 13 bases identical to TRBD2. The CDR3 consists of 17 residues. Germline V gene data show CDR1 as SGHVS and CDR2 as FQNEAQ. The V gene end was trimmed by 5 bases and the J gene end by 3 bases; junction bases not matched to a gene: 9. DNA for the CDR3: TGTGCCAGCAGCGAGACTAGCGGGAGGACCTCGGAAGAGACCCAGTACTTC. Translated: CASSETSGRTSEETQYF.

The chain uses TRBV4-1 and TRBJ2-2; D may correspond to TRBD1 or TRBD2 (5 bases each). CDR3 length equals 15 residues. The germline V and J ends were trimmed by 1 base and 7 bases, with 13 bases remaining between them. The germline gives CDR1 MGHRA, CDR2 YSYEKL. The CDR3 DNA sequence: TGCGCCAGCAGCCAAGCGAGGGGATCGGGCGGGGAGCTGTTTTTT. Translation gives CASSQARGSGGELFF.

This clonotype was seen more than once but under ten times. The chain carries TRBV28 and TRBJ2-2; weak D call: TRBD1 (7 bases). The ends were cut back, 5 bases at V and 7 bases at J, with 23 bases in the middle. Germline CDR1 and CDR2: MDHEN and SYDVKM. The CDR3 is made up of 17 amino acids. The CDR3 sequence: CASSLQGEAERGGELFF. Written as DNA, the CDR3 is TGTGCCAGCAGTCTCCAGGGGGAGGCCGAAAGGGGCGGGGAGCTGTTTTTT.

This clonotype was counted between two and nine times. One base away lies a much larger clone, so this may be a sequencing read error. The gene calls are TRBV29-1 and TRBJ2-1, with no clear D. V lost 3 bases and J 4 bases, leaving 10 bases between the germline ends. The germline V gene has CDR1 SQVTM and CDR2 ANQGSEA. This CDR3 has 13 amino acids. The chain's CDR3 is CSVELVGYNEQFF. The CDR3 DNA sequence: TGCAGCGTTGAGCTAGTGGGGTACAATGAGCAGTTCTTC.

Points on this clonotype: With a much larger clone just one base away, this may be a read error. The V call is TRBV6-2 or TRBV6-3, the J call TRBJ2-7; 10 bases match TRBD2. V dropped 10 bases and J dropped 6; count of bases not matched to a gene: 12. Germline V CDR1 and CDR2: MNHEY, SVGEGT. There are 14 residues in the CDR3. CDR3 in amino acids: CAISTTSGTGEQYF. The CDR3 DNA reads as TGTGCCATCAGCACTACTAGCGGGACGGGCGAGCAGTACTTC.

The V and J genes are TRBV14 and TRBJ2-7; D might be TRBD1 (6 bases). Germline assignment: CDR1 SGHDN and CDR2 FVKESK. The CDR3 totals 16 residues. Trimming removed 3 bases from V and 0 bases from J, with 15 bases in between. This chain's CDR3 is CASSHTPWTASYEQYF. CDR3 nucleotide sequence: TGTGCCAGCAGCCATACGCCCTGGACAGCCTCCTACGAGCAGTACTTC.

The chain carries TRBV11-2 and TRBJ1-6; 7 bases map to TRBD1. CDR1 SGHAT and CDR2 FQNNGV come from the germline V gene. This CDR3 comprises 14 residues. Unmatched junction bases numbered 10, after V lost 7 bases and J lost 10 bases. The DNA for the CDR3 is TGTGCCAGCAACCCTAACAGGGGAGGCTCACCCCTCCACTTT. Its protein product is CASNPNRGGSPLHF.

The CDR3: CASSVQCGYYEQYF. CDR3 coding DNA: TGCGCCAGCAGTGTACAATGCGGGTACTACGAGCAGTACTTC. This chain uses TRBV10-2 with TRBJ2-7; D might be TRBD2 (5 bases). Germline V lookup: CDR1 WSHSY, CDR2 SAAADI. The V gene lost 4 bases and the J gene lost 3 bases, with 13 bases spanning the gap. The CDR3 is made up of 14 amino acids.

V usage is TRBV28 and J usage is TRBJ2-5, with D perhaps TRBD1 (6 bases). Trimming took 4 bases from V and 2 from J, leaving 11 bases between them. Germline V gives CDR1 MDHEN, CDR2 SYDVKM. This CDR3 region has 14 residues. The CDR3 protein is CASSSWQGQETQYF. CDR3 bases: TGTGCCAGCAGTTCGTGGCAGGGGCAAGAGACCCAGTACTTC.

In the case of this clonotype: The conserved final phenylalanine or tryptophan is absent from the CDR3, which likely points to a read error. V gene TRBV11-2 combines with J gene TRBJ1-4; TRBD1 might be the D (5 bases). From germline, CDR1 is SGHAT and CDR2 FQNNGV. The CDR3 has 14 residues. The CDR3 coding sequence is TGTGCTAGCAGCCCAGGGAAGGGGAATGAAAAACTGTTTTCT. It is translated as CASSPGKGNEKLFS.

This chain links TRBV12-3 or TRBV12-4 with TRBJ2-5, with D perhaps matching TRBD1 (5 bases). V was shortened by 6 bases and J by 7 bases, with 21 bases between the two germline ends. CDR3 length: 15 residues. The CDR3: CASSLLSWGVVTQYF. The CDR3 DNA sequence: TGTGCCAGCAGCTTATTATCATGGGGCGTAGTGACCCAGTACTTC.

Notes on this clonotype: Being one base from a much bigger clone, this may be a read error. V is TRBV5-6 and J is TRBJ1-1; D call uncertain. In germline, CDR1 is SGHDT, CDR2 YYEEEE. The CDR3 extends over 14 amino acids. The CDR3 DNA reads TGTGACAGCAGCCGCCCCCGGGTCTACACTGAAGCTTTCTTT. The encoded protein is CDSSRPRVYTEAFF.

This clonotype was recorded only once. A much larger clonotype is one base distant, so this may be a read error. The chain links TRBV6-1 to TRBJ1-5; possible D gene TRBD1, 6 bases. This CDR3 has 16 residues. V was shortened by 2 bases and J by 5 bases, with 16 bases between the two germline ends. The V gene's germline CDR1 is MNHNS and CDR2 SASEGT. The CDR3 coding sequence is TGTGCCAGCAGTGAAACGTACGACAGGAGCCATCAGCCCCAGCATTTT. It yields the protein CASSETYDRSHQPQHF.

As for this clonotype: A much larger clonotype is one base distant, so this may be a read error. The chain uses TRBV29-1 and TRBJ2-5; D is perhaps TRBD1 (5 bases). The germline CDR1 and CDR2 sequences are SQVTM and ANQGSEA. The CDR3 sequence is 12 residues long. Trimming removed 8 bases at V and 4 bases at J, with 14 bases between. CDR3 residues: CSWGQGRETQYF. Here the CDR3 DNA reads TGCAGCTGGGGTCAGGGAAGAGAGACCCAGTACTTC.

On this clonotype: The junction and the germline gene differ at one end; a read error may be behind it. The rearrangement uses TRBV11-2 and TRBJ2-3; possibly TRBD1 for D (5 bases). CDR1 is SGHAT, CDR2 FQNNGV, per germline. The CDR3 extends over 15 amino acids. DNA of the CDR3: TGTGCCAGCAGCGTCGAGCAGGGCCGACTCTATACACAGTATTTT. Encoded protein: CASSVEQGRLYTQYF.

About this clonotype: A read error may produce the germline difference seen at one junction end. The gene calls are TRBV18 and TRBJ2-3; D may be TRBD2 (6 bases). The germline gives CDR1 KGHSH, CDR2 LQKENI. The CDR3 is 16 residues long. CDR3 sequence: CASSPSRGIGADTQYF. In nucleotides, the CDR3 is TGTGCCAGCTCACCTTCTCGCGGGATCGGGGCAGATACACAGTATTTT.

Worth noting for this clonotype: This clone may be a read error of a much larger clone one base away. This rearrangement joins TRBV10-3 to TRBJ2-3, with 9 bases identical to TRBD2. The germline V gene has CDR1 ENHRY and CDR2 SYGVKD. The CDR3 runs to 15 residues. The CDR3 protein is CATLTSSGVAETQYF. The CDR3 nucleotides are TGTGCCACGCTGACTTCTAGCGGGGTGGCAGAAACGCAGTATTTT.

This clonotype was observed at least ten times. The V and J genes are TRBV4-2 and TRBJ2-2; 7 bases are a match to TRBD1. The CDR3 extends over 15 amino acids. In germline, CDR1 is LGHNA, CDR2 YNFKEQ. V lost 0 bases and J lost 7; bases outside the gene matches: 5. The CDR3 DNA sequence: TGTGCCAGCAGCCAAGACCGGCACAGGGGCGGGGAGCTGTTTTTT. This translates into CASSQDRHRGGELFF.

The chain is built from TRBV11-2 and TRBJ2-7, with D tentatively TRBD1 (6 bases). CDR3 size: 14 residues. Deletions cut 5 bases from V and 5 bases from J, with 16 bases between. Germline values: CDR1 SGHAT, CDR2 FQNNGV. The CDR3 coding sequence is TGTGCCAGCAGCACCCCTCCAGGGGCTAACGAGCAGTACTTC. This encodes CASSTPPGANEQYF.

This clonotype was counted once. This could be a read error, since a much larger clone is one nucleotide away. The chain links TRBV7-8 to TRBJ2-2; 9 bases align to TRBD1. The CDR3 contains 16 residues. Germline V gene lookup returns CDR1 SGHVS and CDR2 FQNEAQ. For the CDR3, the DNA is TGTGCCCGCAGCTCACAGGGGGCCTCACCTACCGGGGAGCTGTTTTTT. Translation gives CARSSQGASPTGELFF.